The clone carrying this T cell receptor beta chain was counted a single time. This record belongs to a study of blood T cells in healthy people across ages. The length of the CDR3 is 15 residues. Germline CDR1 is ENHRY and CDR2 is SYGVKD. The ends lost 6 bases at V and 5 bases at J; junction bases unmatched: 5. For the second PCR, which ran for about 6 to 12 cycles, a sample-barcoded 5' primer and a J-beta primer mix were used. A single record per CDR3 protein comes from TCRdb applying MiXCR to the 5' RACE reads. This sample carries some 800,000 distinct CDR3 sequences, roughly 44% of them seen once, and the ten largest clones take around 21%.

Sequencing input: blood. The source of this sequence is a man aged 55 to 70 in good health. The chain combines TRBV10-3 with TRBJ2-2, with 11 bases matching TRBD1. The chain's CDR3 is CAIRPGQGGTGELFF. The CDR3 DNA sequence: TGTGCCATCAGGCCGGGACAGGGGGGGACCGGGGAGCTGTTTTTT.